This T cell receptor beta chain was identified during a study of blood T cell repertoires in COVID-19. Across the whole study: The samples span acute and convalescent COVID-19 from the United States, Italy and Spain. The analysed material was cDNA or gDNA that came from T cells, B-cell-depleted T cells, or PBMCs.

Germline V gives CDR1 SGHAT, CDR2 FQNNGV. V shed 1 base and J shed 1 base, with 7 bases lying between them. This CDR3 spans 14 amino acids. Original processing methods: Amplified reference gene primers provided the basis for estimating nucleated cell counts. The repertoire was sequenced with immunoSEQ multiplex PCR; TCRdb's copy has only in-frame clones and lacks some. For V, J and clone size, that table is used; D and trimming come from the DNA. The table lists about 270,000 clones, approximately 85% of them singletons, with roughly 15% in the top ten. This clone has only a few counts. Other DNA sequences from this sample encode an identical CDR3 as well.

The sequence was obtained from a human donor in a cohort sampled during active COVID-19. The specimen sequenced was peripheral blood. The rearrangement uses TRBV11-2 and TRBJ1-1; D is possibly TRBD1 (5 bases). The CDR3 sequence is CASSLGGGNTEAFF. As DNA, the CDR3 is TGTGCCAGCAGCTTAGGGGGGGGGAACACTGAAGCTTTCTTT.